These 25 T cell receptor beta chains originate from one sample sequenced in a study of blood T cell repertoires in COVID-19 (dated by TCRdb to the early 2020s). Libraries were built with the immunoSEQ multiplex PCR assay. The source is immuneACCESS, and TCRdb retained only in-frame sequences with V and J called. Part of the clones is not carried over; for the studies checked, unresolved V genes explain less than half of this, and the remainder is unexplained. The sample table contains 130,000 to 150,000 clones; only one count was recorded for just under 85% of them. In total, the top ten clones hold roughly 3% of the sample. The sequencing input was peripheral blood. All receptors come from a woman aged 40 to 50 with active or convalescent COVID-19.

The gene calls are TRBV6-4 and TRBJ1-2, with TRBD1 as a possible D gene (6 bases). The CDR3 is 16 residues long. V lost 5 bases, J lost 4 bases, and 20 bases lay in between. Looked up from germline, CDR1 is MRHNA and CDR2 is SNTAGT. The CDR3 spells CASSPRDTPGIYGYTF. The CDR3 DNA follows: TGTGCCAGCAGTCCTCGGGACACCCCGGGGATCTATGGCTACACCTTC.

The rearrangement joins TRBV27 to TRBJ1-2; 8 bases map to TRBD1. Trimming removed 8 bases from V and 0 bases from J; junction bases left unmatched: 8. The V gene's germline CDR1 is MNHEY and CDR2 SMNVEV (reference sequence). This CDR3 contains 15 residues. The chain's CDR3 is CASSTRDRTNYGYTF. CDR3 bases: TGTGCCAGCTCCACCCGGGACAGGACTAACTATGGCTACACCTTC.

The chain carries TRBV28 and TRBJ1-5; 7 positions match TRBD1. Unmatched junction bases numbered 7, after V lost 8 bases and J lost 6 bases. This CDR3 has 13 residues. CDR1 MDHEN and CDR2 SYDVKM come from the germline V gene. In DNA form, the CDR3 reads TGTGCCAGCGGAACAGGGGTCGGTCAGCCCCAGCATTTT. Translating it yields CASGTGVGQPQHF.

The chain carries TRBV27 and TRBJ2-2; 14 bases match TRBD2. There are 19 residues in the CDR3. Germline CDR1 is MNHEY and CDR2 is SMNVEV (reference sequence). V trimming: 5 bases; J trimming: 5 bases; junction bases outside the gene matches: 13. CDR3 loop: CASSNPGLAGAIGTGELFF. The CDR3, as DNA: TGTGCCAGCAGTAATCCGGGACTAGCGGGGGCCATAGGGACCGGGGAGCTGTTTTTT.

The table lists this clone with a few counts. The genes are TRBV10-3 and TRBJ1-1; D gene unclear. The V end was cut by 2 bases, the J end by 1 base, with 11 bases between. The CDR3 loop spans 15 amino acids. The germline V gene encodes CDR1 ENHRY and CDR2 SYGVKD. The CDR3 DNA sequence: TGTGCCATCAGTGAGCAGGCAGTTAAGAACACTGAAGCTTTCTTT. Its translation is CAISEQAVKNTEAFF.

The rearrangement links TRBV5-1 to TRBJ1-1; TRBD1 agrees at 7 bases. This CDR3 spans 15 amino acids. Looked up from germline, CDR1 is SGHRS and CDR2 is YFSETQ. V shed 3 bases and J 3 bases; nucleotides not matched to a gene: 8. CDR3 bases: TGCGCCAGCAGCTCCTACAGGGGCGTGCACACTGAAGCTTTCTTT. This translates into CASSSYRGVHTEAFF.

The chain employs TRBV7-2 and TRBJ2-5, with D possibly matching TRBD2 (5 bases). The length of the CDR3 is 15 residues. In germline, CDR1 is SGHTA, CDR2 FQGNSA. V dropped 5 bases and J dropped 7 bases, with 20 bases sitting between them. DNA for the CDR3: TGTGCCAGCAGCCCCCGTGCCTCCCCCCGGGGGACCCAGTACTTC. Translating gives CASSPRASPRGTQYF. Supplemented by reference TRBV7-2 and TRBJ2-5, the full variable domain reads GAGVSQSPSNKVTEKGKDVELRCDPISGHTALYWYRQSLGQGLEFLIYFQGNSAPDKSGLPSDRFSAERTGGSVSTLTIQRTQQEDSAVYLCASSPRASPRGTQYFGPGTRLLVL.

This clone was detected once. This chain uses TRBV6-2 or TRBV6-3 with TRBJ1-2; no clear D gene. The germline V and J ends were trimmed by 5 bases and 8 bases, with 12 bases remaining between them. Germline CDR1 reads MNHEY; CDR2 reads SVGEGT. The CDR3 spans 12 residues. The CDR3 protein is CASSREAPGYTF. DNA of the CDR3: TGTGCCAGCAGTCGTGAGGCCCCCGGCTACACCTTC.

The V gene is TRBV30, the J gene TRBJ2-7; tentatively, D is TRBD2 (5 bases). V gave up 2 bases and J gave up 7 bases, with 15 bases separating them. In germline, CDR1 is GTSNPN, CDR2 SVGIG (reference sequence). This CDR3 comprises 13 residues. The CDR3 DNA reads TGTGCCTGGAGTTCGGGATCCGGTAGGGAGCAGTACTTC. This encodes CAWSSGSGREQYF. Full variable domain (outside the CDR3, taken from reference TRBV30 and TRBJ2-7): SQTIHQWPATLVQPVGSPLSLECTVEGTSNPNLYWYRQAAGRGLQLLFYSVGIGQISSEVPQNLSASRPQDRQFILSSKKLLLSDSGFYLCAWSSGSGREQYFGPGTRLTVT.

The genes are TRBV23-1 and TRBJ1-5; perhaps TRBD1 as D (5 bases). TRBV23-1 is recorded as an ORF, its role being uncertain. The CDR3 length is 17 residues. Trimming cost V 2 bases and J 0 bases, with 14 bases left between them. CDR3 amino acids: CASSQDWGGDSNQPQHF. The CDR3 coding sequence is TGCGCCAGCAGTCAAGATTGGGGCGGCGATAGCAATCAGCCCCAGCATTTT.

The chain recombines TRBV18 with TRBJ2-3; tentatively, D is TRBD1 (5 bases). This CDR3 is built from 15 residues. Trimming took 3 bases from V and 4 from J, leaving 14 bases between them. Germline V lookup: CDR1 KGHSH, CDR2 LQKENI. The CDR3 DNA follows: TGTGCCAGCTCACCTTCTCAGGGTGGAGCAGATACGCAGTATTTT. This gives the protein CASSPSQGGADTQYF.

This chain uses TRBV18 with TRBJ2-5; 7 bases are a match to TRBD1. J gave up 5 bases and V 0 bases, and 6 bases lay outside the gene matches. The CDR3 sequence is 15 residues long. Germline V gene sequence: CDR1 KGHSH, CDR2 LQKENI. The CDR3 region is CASSPPGGHGETQYF. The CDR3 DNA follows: TGTGCCAGCTCACCACCAGGGGGCCACGGGGAGACCCAGTACTTC.

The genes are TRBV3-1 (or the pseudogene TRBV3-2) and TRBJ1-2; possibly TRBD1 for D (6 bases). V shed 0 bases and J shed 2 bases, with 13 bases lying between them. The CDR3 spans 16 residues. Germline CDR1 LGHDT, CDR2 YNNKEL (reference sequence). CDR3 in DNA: TGTGCCAGCAGCCAAGATCCCGGGGGGCTGAACTATGGCTACACCTTC. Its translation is CASSQDPGGLNYGYTF.

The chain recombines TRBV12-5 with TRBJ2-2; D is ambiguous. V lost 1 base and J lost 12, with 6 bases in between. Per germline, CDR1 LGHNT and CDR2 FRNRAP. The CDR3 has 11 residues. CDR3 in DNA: TGTGCTAGTGGTTTGGCCGGTCAGCTGTTTTTT. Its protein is CASGLAGQLFF.

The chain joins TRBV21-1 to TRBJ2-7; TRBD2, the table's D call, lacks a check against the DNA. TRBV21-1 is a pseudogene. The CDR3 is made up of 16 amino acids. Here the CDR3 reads CASARDCLHNFYEQYF. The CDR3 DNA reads TGTGCCAGCGCTCGGGACTGCTTGCACAACTTCTACGAGCAGTACTTC.

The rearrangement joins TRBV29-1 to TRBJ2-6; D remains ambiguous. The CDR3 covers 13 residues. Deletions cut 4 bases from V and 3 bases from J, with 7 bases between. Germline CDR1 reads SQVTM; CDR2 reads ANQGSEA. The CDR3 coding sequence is TGCAGCGTTGGCGGTCTTGGGGCCAACGTCCTGACTTTC. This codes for CSVGGLGANVLTF.

The CDR3 sequence is CASSHPSVGNPGGGYTF. CDR3 nucleotide sequence: TGTGCCAGCAGCCACCCAAGTGTGGGCAACCCTGGAGGGGGCTACACCTTC. The chain has TRBV11-2 and TRBJ1-2; no definite D call. The CDR3 extends over 17 amino acids. Germline-derived CDR1 and CDR2 are SGHAT and FQNNGV. V was pared by 5 bases and J by 8 bases, with 27 bases between.

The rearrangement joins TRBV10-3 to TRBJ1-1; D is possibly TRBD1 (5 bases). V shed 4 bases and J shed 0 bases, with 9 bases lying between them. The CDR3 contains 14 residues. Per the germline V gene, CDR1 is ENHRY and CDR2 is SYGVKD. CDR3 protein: CAISGQLMNTEAFF. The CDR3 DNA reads TGTGCCATCAGTGGACAGTTGATGAACACTGAAGCTTTCTTT.

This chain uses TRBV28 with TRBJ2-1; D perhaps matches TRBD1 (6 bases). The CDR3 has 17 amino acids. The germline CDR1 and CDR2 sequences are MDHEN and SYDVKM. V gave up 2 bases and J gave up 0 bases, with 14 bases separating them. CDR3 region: CASSLPQGPSSYNEQFF. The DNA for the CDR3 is TGTGCCAGCAGTTTACCACAGGGACCGAGCTCCTACAATGAGCAGTTCTTC.

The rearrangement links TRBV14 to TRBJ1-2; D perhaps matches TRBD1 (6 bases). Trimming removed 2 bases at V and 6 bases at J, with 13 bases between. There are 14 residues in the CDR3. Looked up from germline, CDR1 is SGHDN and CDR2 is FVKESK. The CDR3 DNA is TGTGCCAGCAGCCAAAACAGGGCATTTAATGGCTACACCTTC. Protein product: CASSQNRAFNGYTF.

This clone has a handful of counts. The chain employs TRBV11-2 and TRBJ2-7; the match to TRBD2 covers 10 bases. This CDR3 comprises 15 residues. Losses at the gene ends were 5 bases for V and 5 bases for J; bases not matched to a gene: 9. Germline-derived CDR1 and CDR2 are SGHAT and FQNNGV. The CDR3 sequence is CASSAASGSGNEQYF. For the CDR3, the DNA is TGTGCCAGCAGCGCGGCTAGCGGGAGTGGAAACGAGCAGTACTTC.

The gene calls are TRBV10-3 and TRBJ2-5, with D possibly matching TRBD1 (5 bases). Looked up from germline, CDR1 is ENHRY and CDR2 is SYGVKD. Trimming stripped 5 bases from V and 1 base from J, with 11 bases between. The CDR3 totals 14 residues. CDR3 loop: CAISTTQGQETQYF. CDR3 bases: TGTGCCATCAGTACGACCCAGGGCCAAGAGACCCAGTACTTC.

This CDR3 is CATAWTGRQETQYF. CDR3 nucleotides: TGTGCCACCGCCTGGACAGGGAGACAAGAGACCCAGTACTTC. The rearrangement joins TRBV24-1 to TRBJ2-5, with 8 bases identical to TRBD1. V dropped 9 bases and J dropped 2; count of bases not matched to a gene: 7. The CDR3 runs to 14 residues. Germline CDR1 reads KGHDR; CDR2 reads SFDVKD.

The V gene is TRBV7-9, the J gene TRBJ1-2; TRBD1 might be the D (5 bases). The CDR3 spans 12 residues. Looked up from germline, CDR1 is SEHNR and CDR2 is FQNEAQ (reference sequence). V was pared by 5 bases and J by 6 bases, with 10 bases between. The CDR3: CASSPRRDGYTF. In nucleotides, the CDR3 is TGTGCCAGCAGCCCCCGCAGGGATGGCTACACCTTC.

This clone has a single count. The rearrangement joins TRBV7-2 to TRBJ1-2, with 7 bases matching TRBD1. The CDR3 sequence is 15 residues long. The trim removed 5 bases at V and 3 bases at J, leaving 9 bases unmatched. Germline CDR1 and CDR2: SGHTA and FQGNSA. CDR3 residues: CASSPGQALYYGYTF. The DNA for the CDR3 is TGTGCCAGCAGCCCCGGACAGGCCCTTTACTATGGCTACACCTTC.